A selection of T cell receptor beta chains follows, all from one sample in a study of shared clonotypes between healthy human individuals. Generated by immunoSEQ multiplex PCR, the TCRdb table keeps only in-frame clones and is missing some. The sample has about 2.3 million clones; approximately 90% are singletons. The specimen sequenced was naive CD4+ T cells from PBMCs. These receptors all come from a man younger than 30 in good health. Some clones in this sample may be carry-over from other donors' samples. The CDR3 runs from the conserved cysteine through the conserved F or W. Each record gives: clone size, D gene, V gene, J gene, CDR3 DNA, CDR3 protein. A D gene is named only where the DNA matches it firmly. Only part of the rows carry a size: once, few, many, or a class if the clone is expanded.

>-|-|TRBV30|TRBJ2-7
TGTGCCTGGAGCCTACTAGAGGACTACGAGCAGTACTTC
CAWSLLEDYEQYF
>-|-|TRBV18|TRBJ2-3
TGTGCCAGCTCACCACCCGGCAGGGGCACAGATACGCAGTATTTT
CASSPPGRGTDTQYF
>once|-|TRBV28|TRBJ1-5
TGTGCCAGCAGTCCCGGGGGAAGCAATCAGCCCCAGCATTTT
CASSPGGSNQPQHF
>-|-|TRBV9|TRBJ1-3
TGTGCCAGCAGCGTAGGGGGCCGTGGCTCTGGAAACACCATATATTTT
CASSVGGRGSGNTIYF
>once|-|TRBV7-7|TRBJ2-1
TGTGCCAGCAGCCCGAACTCGTGGAACAATGAGCAGTTCTTC
CASSPNSWNNEQFF
>-|TRBD1|TRBV7-2|TRBJ1-1
TGTGCCAGCAGCTTACAGGGGGGCACTGAAGCTTTCTTT
CASSLQGGTEAFF
>once|-|TRBV12-2|TRBJ1-2
TGTGCACATCCCGACTCTGGCTACACCTTC
CAHPDSGYTF
>-|TRBD2|TRBV6-1|TRBJ2-7
TGTGCCAGCACCCCTAGCGGGTCCTACGAGCAGTACTTC
CASTPSGSYEQYF
>-|-|TRBV5-4|TRBJ2-5
TGTGCCAGCAGCTTGGGAGGCAGCCAAGAGACCCAGTACTTC
CASSLGGSQETQYF
>-|TRBD2|TRBV9|TRBJ2-1
TGTGCCAGCAGTTTCACCGGGACTAGCGGGAGAGGCTCCTACAATGAGCAGTTCTTC
CASSFTGTSGRGSYNEQFF
>-|TRBD2|TRBV9|TRBJ2-5
TGTGCCAGCAGCGTAGCTTTTCCAGCGGGACCCCAAGAGACCCAGTACTTC
CASSVAFPAGPQETQYF
>-|-|TRBV13|TRBJ1-1
TGTGCCAGCAGCTTATCTTATGGGACGGCGGTCACTGAAGCTTTCTTT
CASSLSYGTAVTEAFF
>-|TRBD2|TRBV5-6|TRBJ2-7
TGTGCCAGCAGCACCCTGCGTCTCGGGAGGGCCAGGGTTGAGCAGTACTTC
CASSTLRLGRARVEQYF
>-|-|TRBV5-4|TRBJ2-7
TGTGCCAGCAGCATCGACCGCTACGAGCAGTACTTC
CASSIDRYEQYF
>-|TRBD1|TRBV4-3|TRBJ1-1
TGCGCCAGCAGCCAAGAATTAGGCAGGGGGGGACTGAACACTGAAGCTTTCTTT
CASSQELGRGGLNTEAFF
>once|-|TRBV25-1|TRBJ2-3
TGTGCCAGCAGTGAGTGGGAGGTAGATACGCAGTATTTT
CASSEWEVDTQYF